Shown below are 20 T cell receptor beta chains from a single sample sequenced in a study of blood T cell repertoires in COVID-19. Libraries were prepared by immunoSEQ multiplex PCR; TCRdb keeps only in-frame clonotypes and omits some of them. The data contain some 250,000 clones, more than 65% of them singletons. The sample taken for sequencing was peripheral blood. These receptor sequences come from a woman older than 75 with acute or convalescent COVID-19.

The V gene is TRBV19, the J gene TRBJ1-5, with TRBD1 matching over 7 bases. CDR3 size: 15 residues. Germline-derived CDR1 and CDR2 are LNHDA and SQIVND (reference sequence). With 5 bases clipped from V and 2 bases from J, the junction kept 6 bases outside the gene matches. CDR3 sequence reads: CASSAGTVGNQPQHF. In DNA, the CDR3 is TGTGCCAGTAGTGCCGGGACAGTCGGCAATCAGCCCCAGCATTTT.

The V gene is TRBV18, the J gene TRBJ2-7; maybe TRBD1 (6 bases). Trimming removed 3 bases from V and 3 bases from J, with 24 bases in between. Germline CDR1 reads KGHSH; CDR2 reads LQKENI. The CDR3 is 18 amino acids. CDR3 coding DNA: TGTGCCAGCTCACCCGCCTCCTTCGCGAACAGGGTCATCTACGAGCAGTACTTC. The encoded protein is CASSPASFANRVIYEQYF.

This sequence joins TRBV9 and TRBJ2-7; TRBD2 agrees at 13 bases. Trimming at V came to 10 bases and at J to 7 bases, leaving 14 bases not matched to a gene. CDR1 and CDR2 from the germline V gene are SGDLS and YYNGEE. There are 15 residues in the CDR3. The DNA for the CDR3 is TGTGCCGGTCCGCAGGGACTAGCGGGGCCCCCAGAGCAGTACTTC. This encodes CAGPQGLAGPPEQYF.

V is TRBV18 and J is TRBJ2-2; 14 bases agree with TRBD2. This CDR3 has 17 amino acids. CDR1 KGHSH and CDR2 LQKENI come from the germline V gene. The ends lost 3 bases at V and 2 bases at J; junction bases unmatched: 2. The CDR3 region is CASSPGTSGGNTGELFF. CDR3 bases: TGTGCCAGCTCACCCGGGACTAGCGGGGGAAACACCGGGGAGCTGTTTTTT.

The genes are TRBV5-1 and TRBJ2-2; D is unresolved. The CDR3 sequence is 12 residues long. Germline-derived CDR1 and CDR2 are SGHRS and YFSETQ. V lost 1 base to trimming and J lost 7 bases, with 5 bases between them. In nucleotides, the CDR3 is TGCGCCAGCAGCTTGCCTAGCGGGGAGCTGTTTTTT. It is translated as CASSLPSGELFF.

The J gene is TRBJ1-5, the V gene TRBV5-8; 7 bases match TRBD1. Germline CDR1 is SGHTS and CDR2 is YDEGEE. V shed 4 bases and J 4 bases; nucleotides not matched to a gene: 2. The CDR3 loop spans 13 amino acids. This CDR3 is CASSRQGNQPQHF. The CDR3 DNA reads as TGTGCCAGCAGCCGACAGGGTAATCAGCCCCAGCATTTT. Combining the CDR3 with reference TRBV5-8 and TRBJ1-5 gives the whole variable domain EAGVTQSPTHLIKTRGQQATLRCSPISGHTSVYWYQQALGLGLQFLLWYDEGEERNRGNFPPRFSGRQFPNYSSELNVNALELEDSALYLCASSRQGNQPQHFGDGTRLSIL.

This clone was seen more than once but under ten times. This chain joins TRBV3-1 (or the pseudogene TRBV3-2) and TRBJ2-2; 10 bases map to TRBD2. Germline CDR1 and CDR2: LGHDT and YNNKEL (reference sequence). The J segment lost 0 bases and the V segment lost 4 bases, leaving 2 bases of the junction unmatched. This CDR3 has 16 residues. CDR3 sequence: CASSPGLASNTGELFF. Here the CDR3 DNA reads TGTGCCAGCAGCCCGGGACTAGCGTCGAACACCGGGGAGCTGTTTTTT.

As to this clone: Other DNA sequences in the same sample also yield this CDR3. In DNA form, the CDR3 reads TGCAGCGCCCGACAGGGGGATCAGCCCCAGCATTTT. It specifies CSARQGDQPQHF. The genes are TRBV29-1 and TRBJ1-5; 9 nucleotides align to TRBD1. J lost 5 bases, V lost 7 bases, and 3 bases had no gene match. Germline V gene lookup returns CDR1 SQVTM and CDR2 ANQGSEA. The CDR3 contains 12 residues.

This clone appeared once. The chain couples TRBV6-5 to TRBJ2-7; D may be TRBD2 (6 bases). CDR3 length: 14 amino acids. Trimming removed 4 bases at V and 0 bases at J, with 10 bases between. The germline V gene encodes CDR1 MNHEY and CDR2 SVGAGI. The DNA for the CDR3 is TGTGCCAGCAGTTGGGGCGGGGACTCCTACGAGCAGTACTTC. Protein product: CASSWGGDSYEQYF.

This clone was observed once. The chain links TRBV28 to TRBJ2-4, with 8 bases that match TRBD2. Germline V gives CDR1 MDHEN, CDR2 SYDVKM. V dropped 4 bases and J dropped 0; count of bases not matched to a gene: 5. The CDR3 runs 16 residues. CDR3 sequence reads: CASSSLAGLAKNIQYF. The CDR3 nucleotides are TGTGCCAGCAGTTCCTTAGCGGGACTAGCCAAAAACATTCAGTACTTC.

This clone was counted only a few times. This chain joins TRBV6-2 or TRBV6-3 and TRBJ1-2; D is ambiguous. This CDR3 region has 13 residues. Germline V lookup: CDR1 MNHEY, CDR2 SVGEGT. V was shortened by 11 bases and J by 3 bases, with 16 bases between the two germline ends. The CDR3 DNA is TGTGCCCTCAGCCTGGAGGAGTACTATGGCTACACCTTC. Amino acids: CALSLEEYYGYTF.

The chain has TRBV28 and TRBJ2-3; 7 nucleotides match TRBD2. V lost 6 bases to trimming and J lost 8 bases; unmatched junction nucleotides: 11. CDR1 is MDHEN and CDR2 is SYDVKM in the germline V gene. The CDR3 consists of 14 residues. The chain's CDR3 is CASRRMASGGTQYF. CDR3 sequence (DNA): TGTGCCAGCAGGAGGATGGCTAGCGGAGGTACGCAGTATTTT.

This chain connects TRBV6-5 to TRBJ2-7; a weak D match, TRBD2 (6 bases). V was trimmed by 4 bases and J by 4 bases, leaving 14 bases between them. CDR3 length equals 14 residues. Germline V CDR1 and CDR2: MNHEY, SVGAGI. The DNA of the CDR3 is TGTGCCAGCAGTTCTCGGACTACAACATACGAGCAGTACTTC. This codes for CASSSRTTTYEQYF.

This clone has only a few counts. V usage is TRBV5-1 and J usage is TRBJ2-5, with 13 bases identical to TRBD2. The V segment lost 2 bases and the J segment 1 base; nucleotides outside the gene matches: 2. Germline CDR1 is SGHRS and CDR2 is YFSETQ. CDR3 length: 16 amino acids. In DNA, the CDR3 is TGCGCCAGCAGCTTACTAGCGGGGGGGATCCAAGAGACCCAGTACTTC. Its protein is CASSLLAGGIQETQYF.

This clone was counted only a few times. The chain couples TRBV6-6 to TRBJ1-4; tentative D call: TRBD1 (6 bases). Trimming took 2 bases from V and 5 from J, leaving 9 bases between them. Germline CDR1 and CDR2: MNHNY and SVGAGI (reference sequence). The CDR3 runs to 14 residues. The CDR3: CASSYAGVNEKLFF. CDR3 bases: TGTGCCAGCAGTTACGCAGGGGTAAATGAAAAACTGTTTTTT.

The J gene is TRBJ2-6, the V gene TRBV9; D not resolved. The CDR3 has 14 residues. Germline lookup yields CDR1 SGDLS and CDR2 YYNGEE. V was cut by 4 bases and J by 0 bases, with 5 bases left in between. CDR3 region: CASSPHSGANVLTF. The CDR3 DNA reads as TGTGCCAGCAGCCCCCACTCTGGGGCCAACGTCCTGACTTTC.

This clone showed up just once. This chain connects TRBV29-1 to TRBJ2-3; 8 bases are shared with TRBD2. Per germline, CDR1 SQVTM and CDR2 ANQGSEA. The CDR3 length is 15 residues. With 3 bases clipped from V and 0 bases from J, the junction kept 5 bases outside the gene matches. For the CDR3, the DNA is TGCAGCGTTGACAGACTAGCGACCAGCACAGATACGCAGTATTTT. It specifies CSVDRLATSTDTQYF.

The J gene is TRBJ1-5, the V gene TRBV20-1; D call uncertain. CDR1 and CDR2 (germline): DFQATT, SNEGSKA (reference sequence). This CDR3 contains 13 residues. The V gene lost 3 bases and the J gene lost 3 bases, with 9 bases spanning the gap. CDR3 in amino acids: CSASAANNQPQHF. CDR3 in DNA: TGCAGTGCTAGTGCAGCGAACAATCAGCCCCAGCATTTT.

J is TRBJ2-1 and V is TRBV6-6; weak D call: TRBD1 (5 bases). The CDR3 length is 13 residues. The V end was cut by 4 bases, the J end by 10 bases, with 14 bases between. Germline assignment: CDR1 MNHNY and CDR2 SVGAGI (reference sequence). CDR3 residues: CASSLSGREEQFF. In DNA form, the CDR3 reads TGTGCCAGCAGTTTATCAGGGCGAGAGGAGCAGTTCTTC.

The rearrangement links TRBV4-1 to TRBJ1-2, with 9 nucleotides matching TRBD1. The CDR3 loop spans 17 amino acids. Trimming cost V 1 base and J 0 bases; bases outside gene matches: 6. Per the germline V gene, CDR1 is MGHRA and CDR2 is YSYEKL. The DNA of the CDR3 is TGCGCCAGCAGCCAAGCGGGACAGGGAGCTACTAACTATGGCTACACCTTC. This sequence encodes CASSQAGQGATNYGYTF.